The 32 T cell receptor beta chains reported below all come from one sample, sequenced in a study of cytomegalovirus exposure and HLA in healthy donors. A multiplex PCR was run with 60 Vbeta primers and 13 Jbeta primers. TCRdb's table, derived via immunoSEQ multiplex PCR, lists solely in-frame clones and lacks some. This table holds some 170,000 clones, around 75% found once. Material: PBMCs. Every receptor here comes from a male donor in good health and CMV-seronegative.

The chain recombines TRBV11-2 with TRBJ1-6; D unclear. Germline V gene sequence: CDR1 SGHAT, CDR2 FQNNGV. V lost 3 bases, J lost 9 bases, and 18 bases lay in between. The CDR3 covers 16 residues. The CDR3 spells CASSFTPGGGGSPLHF. In DNA form, the CDR3 reads TGTGCCAGCAGCTTTACGCCTGGAGGTGGCGGTTCACCCCTCCACTTT.

The rearrangement links TRBV2 to TRBJ1-4; TRBD1 is a possible D gene (6 bases). V gave up 3 bases and J gave up 4 bases, with 9 bases separating them. Germline lookup yields CDR1 SNHLY and CDR2 FYNNEI. This CDR3 contains 14 residues. In DNA, the CDR3 is TGTGCCAGCAGTGAGCAGGGGATTAATGAAAAACTGTTTTTT. It yields the protein CASSEQGINEKLFF.

In regard to this clone: A single base is all that separates this from a far larger clone, so a read error is likely. This CDR3 is also generated by other DNA sequences in the sample. The chain couples TRBV6-6 to TRBJ2-1, with 10 bases fitting TRBD1. Germline CDR1 MNHNY, CDR2 SVGAGI (reference sequence). The V gene end was trimmed by 11 bases and the J gene end by 15 bases; junction bases not matched to a gene: 10. CDR3 length equals 11 residues. DNA of the CDR3: TGTGCCGCCCGACAGGGGGCCGTTCCGTTCTTC. Residues: CAARQGAVPFF.

This chain links TRBV7-2 with TRBJ2-5, with 8 positions matching TRBD1. V lost 5 bases and J lost 5; bases outside the gene matches: 7. The CDR3 runs to 14 residues. Germline CDR1 is SGHTA and CDR2 is FQGNSA. The CDR3 loop is CASSTRQGWETQYF. The CDR3 DNA is TGTGCCAGCAGCACCCGACAGGGGTGGGAGACCCAGTACTTC. The full variable domain, with the rest looked up from reference TRBV7-2 and TRBJ2-5, is GAGVSQSPSNKVTEKGKDVELRCDPISGHTALYWYRQSLGQGLEFLIYFQGNSAPDKSGLPSDRFSAERTGGSVSTLTIQRTQQEDSAVYLCASSTRQGWETQYFGPGTRLLVL.

The V and J genes are TRBV28 and TRBJ2-1, with D possibly being TRBD2 (6 bases). The CDR3 runs 14 residues. Germline V gene lookup returns CDR1 MDHEN and CDR2 SYDVKM. Trimming stripped 8 bases from V and 4 bases from J, with 15 bases between. The CDR3 coding sequence is TGTGCCAGCGGCGAATTGGGAGGATACAATGAGCAGTTCTTC. Protein sequence: CASGELGGYNEQFF.

The V and J genes are TRBV19 and TRBJ1-5; D not certain. V lost 5 bases and J 3 bases, leaving 8 bases between the germline ends. In germline, CDR1 is LNHDA, CDR2 SQIVND (reference sequence). CDR3 size: 13 residues. This chain's CDR3 is CASSRRNNQPQHF. The CDR3 DNA follows: TGTGCCAGTAGTCGGAGGAACAATCAGCCCCAGCATTTT.

The rearrangement links TRBV19 to TRBJ2-1, with TRBD2 matching over 11 bases. The trim removed 1 base at V and 7 bases at J, leaving 6 bases unmatched. CDR1 and CDR2 (germline): LNHDA, SQIVND (reference sequence). This CDR3 is built from 16 residues. The CDR3 DNA follows: TGTGCCAGTAGTATAGGACCGGCTAGCGGGAGGAATGAGCAGTTCTTC. Amino acid sequence: CASSIGPASGRNEQFF.

This chain uses TRBV6-5 with TRBJ1-4, with 7 nucleotides matching TRBD1. CDR3 size: 14 residues. The V gene end was trimmed by 6 bases and the J gene end by 5 bases; junction bases not matched to a gene: 6. The germline gives CDR1 MNHEY, CDR2 SVGAGI. CDR3 loop: CASSRGTENEKLFF. The CDR3 DNA reads TGTGCCAGCAGCCGCGGGACAGAGAATGAAAAACTGTTTTTT.

The rearrangement links TRBV7-9 to TRBJ2-1, with 10 bases matching TRBD2. V shed 2 bases and J 7 bases; nucleotides not matched to a gene: 5. Germline lookup yields CDR1 SEHNR and CDR2 FQNEAQ (reference sequence). The CDR3 runs to 15 residues. As DNA, the CDR3 is TGTGCCAGCAGCTTACTAGCGGGAGTACGGAATGAGCAGTTCTTC. Residues: CASSLLAGVRNEQFF.

This chain connects TRBV9 to TRBJ2-1; D is perhaps TRBD1 (5 bases). This CDR3 has 14 amino acids. Germline V gene sequence: CDR1 SGDLS, CDR2 YYNGEE. The ends were cut back, 0 bases at V and 9 bases at J, with 13 bases in the middle. CDR3 residues: CASSVDAGKSEQFF. In DNA form, the CDR3 reads TGTGCCAGCAGCGTAGATGCAGGGAAGAGTGAGCAGTTCTTC.

Comments on this clone: Likely a read error: the CDR3 ends without its conserved phenylalanine or tryptophan. The V gene is TRBV19, the J gene TRBJ1-1; D is unclear. The CDR3 runs to 12 residues. Germline V gives CDR1 LNHDA, CDR2 SQIVND (reference sequence). Deletions cut 8 bases from V and 0 bases from J, with 7 bases between. The DNA of the CDR3 is TGTGCCAGTGGTGACATGAACACTGAAGCTTTCCTT. This sequence encodes CASGDMNTEAFL.

The chain couples TRBV6-1 to TRBJ2-1; weak D call: TRBD2 (7 bases). Trimming took off 5 bases at V and 8 bases at J, with 19 bases between the two ends. There are 15 residues in the CDR3. CDR1 and CDR2 from the germline V gene are MNHNS and SASEGT. Written as DNA, the CDR3 is TGTGCCAGCAGTATTATCGGGGGGCGATATGATGAGCAGTTCTTC. It codes for CASSIIGGRYDEQFF.

Only a few counts were recorded for this clone. The chain uses TRBV6-5 and TRBJ1-1; 8 bases are a match to TRBD1. Germline CDR1 MNHEY, CDR2 SVGAGI. This CDR3 spans 13 amino acids. The ends lost 3 bases at V and 11 bases at J; junction bases unmatched: 8. The CDR3 DNA sequence: TGTGCCAGCAGTTATTCCCAGGGGGCTTTGGCTTTCTTT. Translating it yields CASSYSQGALAFF.

This rearrangement joins TRBV6-5 to TRBJ2-1, with 7 bases matching TRBD2. With 8 bases clipped from V and 9 bases from J, the junction kept 4 bases outside the gene matches. The CDR3 extends over 11 amino acids. Germline V gene data show CDR1 as MNHEY and CDR2 as SVGAGI. In DNA, the CDR3 is TGTGCCAGCGAGGCGGGGGTTGAGCAGTTCTTC. Its protein is CASEAGVEQFF.

The chain is built from TRBV7-9 and TRBJ1-1; the D gene is possibly TRBD1 (6 bases). The CDR3 is 13 residues long. V lost 2 bases to trimming and J lost 4 bases, with 8 bases between them. The germline gives CDR1 SEHNR, CDR2 FQNEAQ (reference sequence). CDR3 nucleotides: TGTGCCAGCAGCTTACGAGGGGGCACTGAAGCTTTCTTT. Translation: CASSLRGGTEAFF.

This rearrangement joins TRBV29-1 to TRBJ1-1, with a tentative D call TRBD1 (5 bases). V lost 0 bases, J lost 7 bases, and 18 bases lay in between. Germline V gives CDR1 SQVTM, CDR2 ANQGSEA. The CDR3 length is 15 residues. The DNA of the CDR3 is TGCAGCGTTGAAGATCTTGCGGGGGTAGAGGGTGAAGCTTTCTTT. Protein product: CSVEDLAGVEGEAFF. Using reference TRBV29-1 and TRBJ1-1 for the parts outside the CDR3, the full variable domain is SAVISQKPSRDICQRGTSLTIQCQVDSQVTMMFWYRQQPGQSLTLIATANQGSEATYESGFVIDKFPISRPNLTFSTLTVSNMSPEDSSIYLCSVEDLAGVEGEAFFGQGTRLTVV.

This clone was picked up a small number of times. The chain combines TRBV9 with TRBJ1-1; TRBD1 agrees at 7 bases. Germline V gene lookup returns CDR1 SGDLS and CDR2 YYNGEE. The CDR3 totals 14 residues. The V and J ends lost 3 bases and 4 bases, in that order; junction bases with no gene match: 6. The CDR3 bases are TGTGCCAGCAGCGGACAGGGTTGGGGCACTGAAGCTTTCTTT. Protein: CASSGQGWGTEAFF.

In DNA form, the CDR3 reads TGTGCCAGCAGCTTAAATAGCTATAGCAATCAGCCCCAGCATTTT. It encodes CASSLNSYSNQPQHF. This chain joins TRBV7-2 and TRBJ1-5; D is unresolved. The CDR3 sequence is 15 residues long. Germline V CDR1 and CDR2: SGHTA, FQGNSA. V lost 2 bases and J 0 bases, leaving 8 bases between the germline ends.

The rearrangement links TRBV2 to TRBJ2-7, with D possibly matching TRBD1 (5 bases). The CDR3 extends over 17 amino acids. CDR1 SNHLY and CDR2 FYNNEI come from the germline V gene. Trimming removed 2 bases at V and 6 bases at J, with 23 bases between. The CDR3 DNA sequence: TGTGCCAGCAGTGAAATCGGTGGTAGGCAGGGTTTGAGCGAGCAGTACTTC. Amino acid sequence: CASSEIGGRQGLSEQYF. Together with reference TRBV2 and TRBJ2-7, the CDR3 gives the full variable domain: EPEVTQTPSHQVTQMGQEVILRCVPISNHLYFYWYRQILGQKVEFLVSFYNNEISEKSEIFDDQFSVERPDGSNFTLKIRSTKLEDSAMYFCASSEIGGRQGLSEQYFGPGTRLTVT.

V usage is TRBV6-5 and J usage is TRBJ2-3; TRBD2 agrees at 9 bases. CDR3 size: 15 residues. The ends lost 0 bases at V and 4 bases at J; junction bases unmatched: 2. CDR1 is MNHEY and CDR2 is SVGAGI in the germline V gene. The CDR3 nucleotides are TGTGCCAGCAGTTACTCGAAGCGGGGGGCAGATACGCAGTATTTT. This translates into CASSYSKRGADTQYF.

The J gene is TRBJ2-1, the V gene TRBV30, with D possibly being TRBD2 (6 bases). In germline, CDR1 is GTSNPN, CDR2 SVGIG (reference sequence). The CDR3 has 15 amino acids. V shed 2 bases and J shed 7 bases, with 18 bases lying between them. The CDR3 DNA follows: TGTGCCTGGAGTCTCACCGGGGGAGTTCGTAATGAGCAGTTCTTC. It is translated as CAWSLTGGVRNEQFF.

The V gene is TRBV5-4, the J gene TRBJ2-1; 7 nucleotides agree with TRBD2. Germline V lookup: CDR1 SGHNT, CDR2 YYREEE (reference sequence). This CDR3 comprises 16 residues. Trimming took 2 bases from V and 8 from J; bases not matched to a gene: 13. The CDR3 DNA reads as TGTGCCAGCAGCTTAGGAGCGGGGCCATCGGAGGATGAGCAGTTCTTC. This codes for CASSLGAGPSEDEQFF.

CDR3 amino acids: CASSPGQMNTEAFF. Written as DNA, the CDR3 is TGTGCCAGCAGCCCGGGACAGATGAACACTGAAGCTTTCTTT. The rearrangement joins TRBV9 to TRBJ1-1; 7 nucleotides match TRBD1. Germline V gene data show CDR1 as SGDLS and CDR2 as YYNGEE. The ends lost 4 bases at V and 0 bases at J; junction bases unmatched: 3. The CDR3 runs to 14 residues.

V and J are TRBV4-1 and TRBJ2-1; 7 nucleotides align to TRBD2. The germline V gene encodes CDR1 MGHRA and CDR2 YSYEKL. Trimming at V came to 4 bases and at J to 0 bases, leaving 6 bases not matched to a gene. The CDR3 contains 16 residues. CDR3 residues: CASSPRGVSSYNEQFF. The CDR3 region has the DNA TGCGCCAGCAGCCCCCGGGGGGTGAGCTCCTACAATGAGCAGTTCTTC.

The genes are TRBV7-3 and TRBJ2-1; D is perhaps TRBD2 (6 bases). The CDR3 is 15 residues long. The germline gives CDR1 SGHTA, CDR2 FQGTGA. V dropped 1 base and J dropped 4 bases, with 11 bases sitting between them. The CDR3, as DNA: TGTGCCAGCAGCTTAAGCGCTAGCGTTTACAATGAGCAGTTCTTC. Protein product: CASSLSASVYNEQFF.

V gene TRBV7-9 combines with J gene TRBJ2-7; D unresolved. The germline V and J ends were trimmed by 2 bases and 3 bases, with 5 bases remaining between them. This CDR3 is built from 12 residues. Germline V gene lookup returns CDR1 SEHNR and CDR2 FQNEAQ (reference sequence). CDR3 nucleotide sequence: TGTGCCAGCAGCTTAAACGGCTACGAGCAGTACTTC. Translating it yields CASSLNGYEQYF. The variable domain in full, with the rest retrieved from reference TRBV7-9 and TRBJ2-7, is DTGVSQNPRHKITKRGQNVTFRCDPISEHNRLYWYRQTLGQGPEFLTYFQNEAQLEKSRLLSDRFSAERPKGSFSTLEIQRTEQGDSAMYLCASSLNGYEQYFGPGTRLTVT.

The chain recombines TRBV19 with TRBJ1-1; 7 bases align to TRBD1. CDR1 and CDR2 (germline): LNHDA, SQIVND (reference sequence). This CDR3 has 15 residues. V was clipped by 10 bases and J by 1 base; unmatched bases: 12. CDR3 in amino acids: CAITPLDRWNTEAFF. The DNA of the CDR3 is TGTGCCATTACCCCCTTGGACAGGTGGAACACTGAAGCTTTCTTT.

The chain combines TRBV7-3 with TRBJ2-3, with D maybe TRBD2 (6 bases). The CDR3 consists of 16 residues. In germline, CDR1 is SGHTA, CDR2 FQGTGA. V lost 5 bases to trimming and J lost 5 bases, with 20 bases between them. The CDR3 DNA is TGTGCCAGCAGCGCTAATAGCGGACGGGGGAGAGATACGCAGTATTTT. Translating it yields CASSANSGRGRDTQYF.

This clone was detected a few times. The chain employs TRBV11-2 and TRBJ2-7; 10 nucleotides agree with TRBD1. There are 14 residues in the CDR3. Germline V CDR1 and CDR2: SGHAT, FQNNGV. The V and J ends lost 5 bases and 4 bases, in that order; junction bases with no gene match: 5. CDR3 in amino acids: CASSPGGQGYEQYF. The CDR3 DNA sequence: TGTGCCAGCAGCCCGGGGGGACAGGGGTACGAGCAGTACTTC.

The chain combines TRBV2 with TRBJ1-4; no reliable D call. The length of the CDR3 is 14 residues. The germline V gene has CDR1 SNHLY and CDR2 FYNNEI. Trimming removed 6 bases at V and 4 bases at J, with 12 bases between. CDR3 residues: CASRWGALNEKLFF. The CDR3 region has the DNA TGTGCCAGCAGGTGGGGAGCCCTTAATGAAAAACTGTTTTTT.

The CDR3 loop is CASCDFSGQPQHF. Written as DNA, the CDR3 is TGTGCCAGCTGCGACTTTAGCGGTCAGCCCCAGCATTTT. The chain recombines TRBV19 with TRBJ1-5; D call uncertain. The germline V and J ends were trimmed by 9 bases and 6 bases, with 15 bases remaining between them. Germline V gene data show CDR1 as LNHDA and CDR2 as SQIVND (reference sequence). CDR3 length equals 13 residues. Supplemented by reference TRBV19 and TRBJ1-5, the full variable domain reads DGGITQSPKYLFRKEGQNVTLSCEQNLNHDAMYWYRQDPGQGLRLIYYSQIVNDFQKGDIAEGYSVSREKKESFPLTVTSAQKNPTAFYLCASCDFSGQPQHFGDGTRLSIL.

The genes are TRBV2 and TRBJ2-1; D possibly corresponds to TRBD1 (6 bases). Germline CDR1 reads SNHLY; CDR2 reads FYNNEI. CDR3 length equals 13 residues. Trimming shortened V by 6 bases and J by 4 bases, and 10 bases separated the two germline ends. CDR3 nucleotide sequence: TGTGCCAGCAGGTTTGGACAGTACAATGAGCAGTTCTTC. The encoded protein is CASRFGQYNEQFF.